The 18 T cell receptor beta chains below come from one sample, sequenced in a study of T cells in Graves' hyperthyroidism and ophthalmopathy. The TCR beta CDR3 regions underwent amplification using RNA transcripts as the source. The primer set for the first-round RT-PCR of the TCR CDR3 was HTBI. TCRdb recomputed calls from the multiplex PCR reads with MiXCR, one row per CDR3 protein. Here the sample spans 690,000 or so distinct CDR3 sequences, approximately 19% being singletons. Specimen: blood. These receptors came from a woman aged 50 to 60 with Graves' hyperthyroidism that later progressed to Graves' ophthalmopathy.

Many counts were recorded for this clonotype. This chain links TRBV18 with TRBJ1-1; TRBD1 is a possible D gene (5 bases). Germline loops: CDR1 KGHSH, CDR2 LQKENI. The CDR3 runs to 15 residues. Between the trimmed V and J ends, which lost 1 base and 2 bases, there was a span of 11 bases. The CDR3 region is CASSPRGGANTEAFF. The CDR3 nucleotides are TGTGCCAGCTCACCACGGGGAGGGGCTAACACTGAAGCTTTCTTT.

This clonotype was recorded at least ten times. This chain joins TRBV11-2 and TRBJ2-3; D gene unclear. CDR1 and CDR2 (germline): SGHAT, FQNNGV. V was cut by 3 bases and J by 2 bases, with 9 bases left in between. The CDR3 loop spans 14 amino acids. The CDR3 sequence: CASSLQRSTDTQYF. The CDR3 bases are TGTGCCAGCAGCTTGCAGAGATCCACAGATACGCAGTATTTT.

Many counts were recorded for this clonotype. This chain connects TRBV9 to TRBJ1-1, with D unresolved. The CDR3 is 14 residues long. The germline V and J ends were trimmed by 2 bases and 1 base, with 9 bases remaining between them. The germline gives CDR1 SGDLS, CDR2 YYNGEE. The CDR3 DNA reads TGTGCCAGCAGCGTCGGTCCCGGGAACACTGAAGCTTTCTTT. It translates to CASSVGPGNTEAFF.

V gene TRBV10-3 combines with J gene TRBJ2-1; D is unresolved. The germline V gene has CDR1 ENHRY and CDR2 SYGVKD. The CDR3 spans 17 residues. V shed 0 bases and J shed 5 bases, with 17 bases lying between them. CDR3 bases: TGTGCCATCAGTGAGTCGGGCGCGGCGGCCAGCAACAATGAGCAGTTCTTC. Translated, it gives CAISESGAAASNNEQFF.

This clonotype was counted between two and nine times. This chain joins TRBV19 and TRBJ1-2; D is possibly TRBD1 (5 bases). The CDR3 has 13 amino acids. V lost 5 bases to trimming and J lost 1 base, with 8 bases between them. Germline assignment: CDR1 LNHDA and CDR2 SQIVND (reference sequence). CDR3 in amino acids: CASSWDGNYGYTF. DNA of the CDR3: TGTGCCAGTAGTTGGGACGGTAACTATGGCTACACCTTC. The full variable domain, its missing parts supplied by reference TRBV19 and TRBJ1-2, is DGGITQSPKYLFRKEGQNVTLSCEQNLNHDAMYWYRQDPGQGLRLIYYSQIVNDFQKGDIAEGYSVSREKKESFPLTVTSAQKNPTAFYLCASSWDGNYGYTFGSGTRLTVV.

In this sample, this clonotype turned up many times. The chain links TRBV5-1 to TRBJ2-3; D is unclear. In germline, CDR1 is SGHRS, CDR2 YFSETQ. The CDR3 contains 15 residues. The ends were cut back, 3 bases at V and 0 bases at J, with 11 bases in the middle. The CDR3 loop is CASSSGSVSTDTQYF. Here the CDR3 DNA reads TGCGCCAGCAGCTCTGGCTCAGTTAGCACAGATACGCAGTATTTT.

At least ten counts were recorded for this clonotype. This rearrangement joins TRBV12-3 or TRBV12-4 to TRBJ1-6, with 8 positions matching TRBD1. The V and J ends lost 5 bases and 10 bases, in that order; junction bases with no gene match: 7. The CDR3 spans 14 residues. CDR3: CASSLDRAKSPLHF. For the CDR3, the DNA is TGTGCCAGCAGTCTGGACAGGGCGAAATCACCCCTCCACTTT.

There are a few counts of this clonotype. The rearrangement links TRBV6-5 to TRBJ2-5, with TRBD2 as a possible D gene (5 bases). The V gene lost 2 bases and the J gene lost 7 bases, with 8 bases spanning the gap. Looked up from germline, CDR1 is MNHEY and CDR2 is SVGAGI. The CDR3 runs 12 residues. The CDR3 region has the DNA TGTGCCAGCAGTTACAGTGGAGGGACCCAGTACTTC. Protein product: CASSYSGGTQYF.

This chain links TRBV4-1 with TRBJ2-6; 9 bases agree with TRBD1. From germline, CDR1 is MGHRA and CDR2 YSYEKL. The CDR3 sequence is 16 residues long. V trimming: 2 bases; J trimming: 5 bases; junction bases outside the gene matches: 4. CDR3 coding DNA: TGCGCCAGCAGCCAACCAGACAGGGGGAGGGCCAACGTCCTGACTTTC. Translating it yields CASSQPDRGRANVLTF.

Ten or more counts support this clonotype. The chain combines TRBV11-2 with TRBJ2-7; 10 bases are shared with TRBD1. Per the germline V gene, CDR1 is SGHAT and CDR2 is FQNNGV. The CDR3 runs 18 residues. The V gene end was trimmed by 4 bases and the J gene end by 0 bases; junction bases not matched to a gene: 12. CDR3 bases: TGTGCCAGCAGCTCCTGGACAGGGGGTCTCCTGAGCTCCTACGAGCAGTACTTC. As protein: CASSSWTGGLLSSYEQYF.

There are many counts of this clonotype. J is TRBJ1-4 and V is TRBV12-3 or TRBV12-4; D gene unclear. V was shortened by 6 bases and J by 4 bases, with 3 bases between the two germline ends. The CDR3 is 11 amino acids. The chain's CDR3 is CASRLNEKLFF. The CDR3 nucleotides are TGTGCCAGCAGACTTAATGAAAAACTGTTTTTT.

In this sample, this clonotype turned up many times. A much larger clone lies a single base off, so this may be a read error. The chain uses TRBV27 and TRBJ1-5; a possible D gene is TRBD1 (6 bases). The length of the CDR3 is 14 residues. The germline V gene encodes CDR1 MNHEY and CDR2 SMNVEV (reference sequence). Trimming cost V 6 bases and J 0 bases, with 9 bases left between them. The CDR3 coding sequence is TGTGCCAGCAGAAGGGGGTATAGCAATCAGCCCCAGCATTTT. Encoded protein: CASRRGYSNQPQHF.

V and J are TRBV9 and TRBJ2-1; the D is unclear. Trimming shortened V by 4 bases and J by 0 bases, and 14 bases separated the two germline ends. The CDR3 extends over 16 amino acids. CDR1 SGDLS and CDR2 YYNGEE come from the germline V gene. CDR3: CASSSKLGNSYNEQFF. DNA of the CDR3: TGTGCCAGCAGCTCGAAACTGGGAAACTCCTACAATGAGCAGTTCTTC.

CDR3 residues: CASSEGAHYQPQHF. Written as DNA, the CDR3 is TGTGCCAGCAGTGAAGGGGCCCATTATCAGCCCCAGCATTTT. This chain links TRBV6-1 with TRBJ1-5, with D uncertain. Deletions cut 1 base from V and 5 bases from J, with 9 bases between. This CDR3 comprises 14 residues. Looked up from germline, CDR1 is MNHNS and CDR2 is SASEGT.

This clonotype was counted between two and nine times. V usage is TRBV13 and J usage is TRBJ1-2, with D possibly matching TRBD1 (6 bases). CDR1 and CDR2 from the germline V gene are PRHDT and FYEKMQ (reference sequence). The CDR3 has 13 residues. Trimming took 3 bases from V and 3 from J, leaving 8 bases between them. The CDR3 DNA is TGTGCCAGCAGCTTCCAGGGGTACTATGGCTACACCTTC. It is translated as CASSFQGYYGYTF.

In this sample, this clonotype turned up many times. V and J are TRBV7-9 and TRBJ2-7, with TRBD2 matching 7 bases. This CDR3 comprises 18 residues. CDR1 SEHNR and CDR2 FQNEAQ come from the germline V gene (reference sequence). Trimming cost V 6 bases and J 0 bases; bases outside gene matches: 17. This chain's CDR3 is CASRSSGTTKPSSYEQYF. The CDR3 region has the DNA TGTGCCAGCAGGTCTTCCGGGACTACAAAACCCTCCTCCTACGAGCAGTACTTC.

This clonotype appeared many times. The V call is TRBV11-2, the J call TRBJ1-2; tentatively, D is TRBD1 (6 bases). Germline V gives CDR1 SGHAT, CDR2 FQNNGV. This CDR3 contains 15 residues. The V end lost 1 base, the J end lost 5 bases, and 14 bases lay between the germline ends. CDR3 in DNA: TGTGCCAGCAGCTTAGTGGCAGGGGCTGGATATGGCTACACCTTC. It translates to CASSLVAGAGYGYTF.

This clonotype appeared a few times. V and J are TRBV5-1 and TRBJ2-1, with 7 positions matching TRBD2. Germline CDR1 SGHRS, CDR2 YFSETQ. There are 15 residues in the CDR3. Trimming at V came to 0 bases and at J to 8 bases, leaving 8 bases not matched to a gene. The CDR3 DNA sequence: TGCGCCAGCAGCTTGGGACTAGCCGCGATCGATGAGCAGTTCTTC. Its translation is CASSLGLAAIDEQFF.